Listed below are T cell receptor beta chains from one sample, sequenced in a study of T cells of healthy individuals. Using its own MiXCR run on the 5' RACE reads, TCRdb lists one record per CDR3 protein. The table lists 55,000 to 65,000 distinct CDR3 sequences, around 15% of them singletons. The receptor source for this set is a human donor in good health. The CDR3 runs from the conserved cysteine through the conserved F or W. The D gene is left open where the match is weak. Clone sizes are given selectively: once, few, many, or a class where the clone is expanded.

d_call j_call clone_size v_call cdr3_length cdr3_nt cdr3_aa
- TRBJ2-3 medium-sized TRBV6-4 16 TGTGCCAGCAGTGTACTAGCCGTCAGGGGTACAGATACGCAGTATTTT CASSVLAVRGTDTQYF
- TRBJ2-2 many TRBV5-5 16 TGTGCCAGCAGCCCGCTAAGACAGGGAGGCACCGGGGAGCTGTTTTTT CASSPLRQGGTGELFF
- TRBJ1-2 few TRBV25-1 17 TGTGCCAGCAGTGAATATTATCGGACGGAATTAACCGGAGGCTACACCTTC CASSEYYRTELTGGYTF
- TRBJ2-3 many TRBV25-1 14 TGTGCCAGCAGTGCGGGCAGAGGCACAGATACGCAGTATTTT CASSAGRGTDTQYF
- TRBJ1-5 - TRBV21-1 17 TGTGCCAGCAGCAAAGAACCCAGGGGGGTGGCCAATCAGCCCCAGCATTTT CASSKEPRGVANQPQHF
- TRBJ2-3 - TRBV25-1 14 TGTGCCAGCGGAGGGCAACGGGTCACAGATACGCAGTATTTT CASGGQRVTDTQYF
- TRBJ2-1 few TRBV19 15 TGTGCCAGTAGTATCGGGGTACGGGTGGACAATGAGCAGTTCTTC CASSIGVRVDNEQFF
TRBD2 TRBJ2-1 - TRBV20-1 14 TGCAGTGCTCCCACTAGCGGGGCGTACAATGAGCAGTTCTTC CSAPTSGAYNEQFF
TRBD2 TRBJ2-3 many TRBV9 15 TGTGCCAGCAGCGTATTGACTAGCGGGTCTGATACGCAGTATTTT CASSVLTSGSDTQYF
- TRBJ1-4 many TRBV30 13 TGTGCCTGGAGCGTAACCAGGGCTGAAAAACTGTTTTTT CAWSVTRAEKLFF
- TRBJ2-1 - TRBV27 17 TGTGCCAGCAGTTTATCCGCGGGTGGGACCGCCCACAATGAGCAGTTCTTC CASSLSAGGTAHNEQFF
TRBD2 TRBJ2-2 many TRBV19 16 TGTGCCAGTAGTAGGGTCAGCGGGAGGGCCAACGGGGAGCTGTTTTTT CASSRVSGRANGELFF
- TRBJ1-1 many TRBV11-2 13 TGTGCCAGCAGCCGGGCGTTGAACACTGAAGCTTTCTTT CASSRALNTEAFF
- TRBJ2-5 - TRBV4-2 14 TGTGCCAGCAGCCAAGTTGTAGGCAGAGAGACCCAGTACTTC CASSQVVGRETQYF
- TRBJ2-1 - TRBV7-2 14 TGTGCCAGCAGCTTGTTGGGAGGATACAATGAGCAGTTCTTC CASSLLGGYNEQFF
- TRBJ1-2 few TRBV5-1 13 TGCGCCAGCAGCTTGTCGGGGAACTATGGCTACACCTTC CASSLSGNYGYTF
- TRBJ1-2 medium-sized TRBV27 14 TGTGCCAGCAGTTTATCGGGTTCCAACTATGGCTACACCTTC CASSLSGSNYGYTF
TRBD1 TRBJ2-7 few TRBV10-3 19 TGTGCCATCAGTGATAAAAGGACAGGGGGTCCCGTTGGTTTCCACGAGCAGTACTTC CAISDKRTGGPVGFHEQYF
- TRBJ2-5 - TRBV7-3 14 TGTGCCAGCAGCGCAGAGGGTCCAGGGTGGACCCAGTACTTC CASSAEGPGWTQYF
- TRBJ2-3 few TRBV28 15 TGTGCCAGCAGTTTATCCCCAGGTACCACAGATACGCAGTATTTT CASSLSPGTTDTQYF
- TRBJ2-1 many TRBV4-1 12 TGCGCCAGCAGCCAAGTGATGAATGAGCAGTTCTTC CASSQVMNEQFF
- TRBJ2-7 few TRBV18 15 TGTGCCAGCTCACCACCGGGTCGGTCAACCTACGAGCAGTACTTC CASSPPGRSTYEQYF
- TRBJ2-1 - TRBV7-9 12 TGTGCCAGCACCCCCGCGCGTGATGAGCAGTTCTTC CASTPARDEQFF
TRBD1 TRBJ2-7 few TRBV28 14 TGTGCCGGGGCACCGGGACAGGGGGGCCACGAGCAGTACTTC CAGAPGQGGHEQYF
TRBD1 TRBJ1-6 many TRBV11-3 20 TGTGCCAGCAGCTCGCCTAGGATCGTAAGAACAGGGGAACTTTGGTCACCCCTCCACTTT CASSSPRIVRTGELWSPLHF
- TRBJ2-5 - TRBV4-2 15 TGCGCCAGCAGCTTCCTACCGGGGGCCCAAGAGACCCAGTACTTC CASSFLPGAQETQYF
- TRBJ2-7 many TRBV29-1 12 TGCAGCGTTGAGGGTACAGCCTACGAGCAGTACTTC CSVEGTAYEQYF
- TRBJ2-2 few TRBV5-1 10 TGCGCCAGCCCCCCGCGGGAGCTGTTTTTT CASPPRELFF
- TRBJ2-7 many TRBV28 14 TGTGCCAGCAGCTGGGCAGAGGGGCCTTACGAGCAGTACTTC CASSWAEGPYEQYF
- TRBJ2-2 few TRBV29-1 13 TGCAGCGTTGTAGGGCTATACACCGGGGAGCTGTTTTTT CSVVGLYTGELFF
TRBD2 TRBJ2-1 many TRBV20-1 14 TGCAGTGCTAGCGAGGGAGGGTCCGACAATGAGCAGTTCTTC CSASEGGSDNEQFF
- TRBJ1-5 - TRBV6-1 15 TGTGCCAGCAGTGCAGGGCAGGGGAGCAATCAGCCCCAGCATTTT CASSAGQGSNQPQHF
TRBD2 TRBJ2-7 many TRBV5-4 15 TGTGCCAGCAGCCCTGGATTAGCGGGGTCCTACGAGCAGTACTTC CASSPGLAGSYEQYF
TRBD1 TRBJ2-5 - TRBV5-1 14 TGCGCCAGCAGCGGCTGGACAGGGGAAGAGACCCAGTACTTC CASSGWTGEETQYF
- TRBJ2-7 few TRBV11-2 15 TGTGCCAGCAGCTTAATCAGGCCCGGGGCCTACGAGCAGTACTTC CASSLIRPGAYEQYF
TRBD2 TRBJ2-7 many TRBV29-1 15 TGCAGCGTTGAGCTTAGCGGGGGCTCGGACTACGAGCAGTACTTC CSVELSGGSDYEQYF
- TRBJ2-2 few TRBV6-5 13 TGTGCCAGCAAACATTCGAACACCGGGGAGCTGTTTTTT CASKHSNTGELFF
TRBD2 TRBJ2-3 many TRBV20-1 12 TGCAGTGCCGGGGGGGGCACAGATACGCAGTATTTT CSAGGGTDTQYF
- TRBJ2-7 few TRBV10-3 13 TGTGCCATCAGCCGGGGTCTGGAATACGAGCAGTACTTC CAISRGLEYEQYF
TRBD2 TRBJ2-1 many TRBV19 17 TGTGCCAGTAGTATGACTAGCGGGAGACAGTTTTCCAATGAGCAGTTCTTC CASSMTSGRQFSNEQFF
TRBD1 TRBJ1-2 - TRBV7-9 15 TGTGCCAGCAGCTTAGTTGAAGACAGGGACTATGGCTACACCTTC CASSLVEDRDYGYTF
TRBD1 TRBJ2-1 - TRBV7-2 16 TGTGCCAGCAGCAAAAGGAGGACAGGGGTATCCGGTGAGCAGTTCTTC CASSKRRTGVSGEQFF
- TRBJ2-3 many TRBV4-2 13 TGTGCCAGCAGCCAAGATGGCGGAGATACGCAGTATTTT CASSQDGGDTQYF
- TRBJ2-3 many TRBV9 12 TGTGCCAGCAGCGTAGTGCAAGATACGCAGTATTTT CASSVVQDTQYF
TRBD2 TRBJ2-3 many TRBV28 18 TGTGCCAGCAGTTTCGCGGCCTCGACTAGCGGTAGCACAGATACGCAGTATTTT CASSFAASTSGSTDTQYF
- TRBJ2-5 - TRBV4-3 15 TGCGCCAGCAGCCAAGGAGGAGGGAGGATGGAGACCCAGTACTTC CASSQGGGRMETQYF
- TRBJ1-1 - TRBV5-5 13 TGTGCCAGCAGCTTGGCCGAGGGCGGAGAAGCTTTCTTT CASSLAEGGEAFF
TRBD2 TRBJ2-3 many TRBV5-7 16 TGTGCCAGCAGCGGGAAGCGGGAGGGCCGGGCAGATACGCAGTATTTT CASSGKREGRADTQYF
- TRBJ1-4 many TRBV21-1 13 TGTGCCAGCAGCACCCCAGGGGATGAAAAACTGTTTTTT CASSTPGDEKLFF
- TRBJ2-7 few TRBV12-3/TRBV12-4 13 TGTGCCAGCAGTTTAGGGGGAGTCTACGAGCAGTACTTC CASSLGGVYEQYF
- TRBJ2-7 - TRBV6-2/TRBV6-3 17 TGTGCCAGCAGTTACAAGTGGGCAGAAGTGGTCCCCTACGAGCAGTACTTC CASSYKWAEVVPYEQYF
TRBD1 TRBJ2-2 many TRBV4-2 18 TGTGCCAGCAGCCTGACGGGGACAGGAGATCTTTACACCGGGGAGCTGTTTTTT CASSLTGTGDLYTGELFF
TRBD1 TRBJ1-2 many TRBV6-6 17 TGTGCCAGCAGTTACGCCCGTACAGGGGCCAAGGAGTATGGCTACACCTTC CASSYARTGAKEYGYTF
- TRBJ2-3 few TRBV11-2 12 TGTGCCAGCAGCTTTAGTAGAAATACGCAGTATTTT CASSFSRNTQYF